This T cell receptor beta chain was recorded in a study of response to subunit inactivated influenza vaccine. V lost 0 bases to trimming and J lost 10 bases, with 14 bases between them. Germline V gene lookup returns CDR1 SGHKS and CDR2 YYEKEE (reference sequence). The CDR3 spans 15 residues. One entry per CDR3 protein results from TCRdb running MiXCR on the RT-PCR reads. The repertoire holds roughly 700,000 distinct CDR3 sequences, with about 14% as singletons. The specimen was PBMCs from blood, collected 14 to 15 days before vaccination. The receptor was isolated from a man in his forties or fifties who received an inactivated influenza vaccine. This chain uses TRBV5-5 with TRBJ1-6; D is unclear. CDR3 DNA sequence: TGTGCCAGCAGCTTGGGTGTATTCTCACACTCACCCCTCCACTTT. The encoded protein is CASSLGVFSHSPLHF.